Given below is one T cell receptor (beta chain) in context. Its antigen is as yet unknown. Sequenced by immunoSEQ multiplex PCR; TCRdb stores in-frame clones only, minus some. The repertoire holds 110,000 or so clones, with 65% to 75% as singletons. The data derive from a study of shared clonotypes between healthy human individuals. Healthy HIV-negative adults without recent acute infections or vaccinations served as donors. Study-level findings and limits: It was only blood that was sampled, and tissue repertoires likely differ. Few donors restricted represented genetic and exposure-history diversity.

This CDR3 comprises 14 residues. Trimming left V 2 bases short and J 3 bases short, with 12 bases between. Looked up from germline, CDR1 is SGHNT and CDR2 is YYREEE (reference sequence). The sequence derives from a woman aged 30 to 39 in good health. The sample taken for sequencing was memory CD8+ T cells sorted from blood. Indicated subset: CD45RO+ cells pooled with CCR7-negative TemRA cells. The V and J genes are TRBV5-4 and TRBJ2-7; D perhaps matches TRBD2 (6 bases). CDR3 sequence reads: CASSLGLANYEQYF. CDR3 bases: TGTGCCAGCAGCTTAGGGCTAGCGAACTACGAGCAGTACTTC.